The 2 T cell receptor beta chains below come from one sample, sequenced in a study of T-cell memory formation after mild COVID-19. TCRdb recomputed calls from the 5' RACE reads with MiXCR, one row per CDR3 protein. The sample has hundreds of thousands of distinct CDR3 sequences, approximately 15% seen once; the top ten hold under 25%. Input material: PBMCs or a T cell subset sorted from them (not recorded which). These receptors were taken from a man between 18 and 35 years old who had mild COVID-19 (a few samples of this study predate the infection). Cell type and time point are not known.

V gene TRBV4-2 combines with J gene TRBJ2-1; D is possibly TRBD1 or TRBD2 (6 bases each). With 2 bases removed from V and 0 bases from J, the gap between germline ends came to 11 bases. The germline V gene has CDR1 LGHNA and CDR2 YNFKEQ. The CDR3 is 16 residues long. The CDR3 loop reads CASSQWGAVSYNEQFF. The CDR3 DNA reads TGTGCCAGCAGCCAATGGGGGGCAGTCTCCTACAATGAGCAGTTCTTC.

This clonotype was seen a handful of times. The chain links TRBV29-1 to TRBJ2-4, with TRBD2 identical over 8 bases. CDR3 length equals 15 residues. V gave up 4 bases and J gave up 2 bases; unmatched junction bases: 7. Per germline, CDR1 SQVTM and CDR2 ANQGSEA. CDR3 in DNA: TGCAGCGTTGTCCGGGGGGGGACCTCCAAAAACATTCAGTACTTC. It translates to CSVVRGGTSKNIQYF.